The clone carrying this TCR beta chain was counted between two and nine times. Antigen: not known. The J segment lost 4 bases and the V segment lost 5 bases, leaving 9 bases of the junction unmatched. CDR1 is MNHEY, CDR2 SVGEGT, per germline. The CDR3 spans 17 residues. The treatment: approximately nine-day PBMC culture with coronavirus spike peptide pools or control peptides (ViraFEST assay). The unexposed donor provided CD4+ T cells, which were taken before the COVID-19 pandemic (2011-2018). In the ViraFEST assay, peptide-pool expansion preceded TCR sequencing of expanded clonotypes. These data belong to a study of vaccination and CD4 T cells after COVID-19. At the level of the study: Cells were stimulated with overlapping spike peptide pools from SARS-CoV-2, HCoV-NL63, HCoV-OC43 and HCoV-229E.

Findings and limits, study-wide: Analysis covered relatively few convalescent patients and lacked any early post-infection timepoints.

Sequencing of the DNA from cultured CD4+ T cells was carried out with the Oncomine TCR Beta short-read assay. MiXCR, run by TCRdb on the PCR reads, gives a single entry per CDR3 protein. The sample yields fewer than 9,500 distinct CDR3 sequences, 53% seen once. Sequenced: CD4+ T cells from blood, cultured in vitro. V usage is TRBV6-2 or TRBV6-3 and J usage is TRBJ2-1; 12 positions agree with TRBD2. The TCR originated in a human donor in good health. The CDR3 DNA reads TGTGCCAGCAGTCCGCTTAAGGGGACTAGCGGGTACAATGAGCAGTTCTTC. This gives the protein CASSPLKGTSGYNEQFF.